This T cell receptor (beta chain) was observed in a study of T cells in Graves' hyperthyroidism and ophthalmopathy. Stable disease denoted Graves' hyperthyroidism without ophthalmopathy progression within 18 months. In this sample, this clonotype turned up many times. There were TCR beta CDR3 regions amplified from RNA transcripts. A first-round RT-PCR of the TCR CDR3 used the HTBI primer set. TCRdb independently ran MiXCR on the multiplex PCR reads; one entry per CDR3 protein. Among about 360,000 distinct CDR3 sequences listed, 15% to 20% were seen once. The sequence derives from a woman aged 18-29 years with Graves' hyperthyroidism. The sample consisted of blood.

CDR3: CASSDSSASGELFF. In DNA form, the CDR3 reads TGTGCCAGCAGTGACTCTAGCGCGAGCGGGGAGCTGTTTTTT. This chain connects TRBV6-4 to TRBJ2-2; weak D call: TRBD2 (5 bases). The germline V gene has CDR1 MRHNA and CDR2 SNTAGT. The CDR3 loop spans 14 amino acids. Trimming removed 0 bases at V and 7 bases at J, with 9 bases between.